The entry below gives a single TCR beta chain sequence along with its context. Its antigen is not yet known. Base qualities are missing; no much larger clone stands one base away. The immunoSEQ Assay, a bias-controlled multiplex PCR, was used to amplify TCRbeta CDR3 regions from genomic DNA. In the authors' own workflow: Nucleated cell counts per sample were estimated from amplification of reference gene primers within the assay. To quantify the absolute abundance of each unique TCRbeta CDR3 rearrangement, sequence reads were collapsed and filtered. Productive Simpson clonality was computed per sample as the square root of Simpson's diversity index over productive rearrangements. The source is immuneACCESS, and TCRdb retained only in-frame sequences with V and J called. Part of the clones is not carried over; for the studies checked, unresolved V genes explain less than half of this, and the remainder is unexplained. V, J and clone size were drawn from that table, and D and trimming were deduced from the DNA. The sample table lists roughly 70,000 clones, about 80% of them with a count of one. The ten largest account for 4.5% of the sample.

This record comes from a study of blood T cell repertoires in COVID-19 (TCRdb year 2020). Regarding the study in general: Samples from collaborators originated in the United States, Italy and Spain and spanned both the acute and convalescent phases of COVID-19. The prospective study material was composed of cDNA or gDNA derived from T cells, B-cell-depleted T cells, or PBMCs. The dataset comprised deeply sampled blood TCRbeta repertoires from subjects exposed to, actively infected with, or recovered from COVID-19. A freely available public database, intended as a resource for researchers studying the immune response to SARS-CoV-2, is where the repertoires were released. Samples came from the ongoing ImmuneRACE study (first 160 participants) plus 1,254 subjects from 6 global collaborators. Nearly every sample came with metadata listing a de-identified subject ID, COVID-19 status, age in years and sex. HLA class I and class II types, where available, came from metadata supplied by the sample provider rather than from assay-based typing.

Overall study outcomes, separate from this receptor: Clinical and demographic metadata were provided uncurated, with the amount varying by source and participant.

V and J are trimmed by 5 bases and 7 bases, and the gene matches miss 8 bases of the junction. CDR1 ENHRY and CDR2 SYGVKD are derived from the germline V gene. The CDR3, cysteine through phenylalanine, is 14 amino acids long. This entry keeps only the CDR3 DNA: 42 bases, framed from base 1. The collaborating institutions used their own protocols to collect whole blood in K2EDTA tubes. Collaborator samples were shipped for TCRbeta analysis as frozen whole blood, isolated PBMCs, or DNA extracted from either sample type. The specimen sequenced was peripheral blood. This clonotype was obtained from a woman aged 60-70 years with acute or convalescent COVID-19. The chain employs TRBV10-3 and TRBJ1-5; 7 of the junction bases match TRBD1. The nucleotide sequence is TGTGCCATCAGTAACCAGGGGGTAGGACAGCCCCAGCATTTT. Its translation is CAISNQGVGQPQHF.